This T cell receptor (beta chain) was found in a study of a mutant IDH1 vaccine in newly diagnosed glioma. About the research overall: Following radiotherapy alone, or alongside temozolomide cycles, vaccination was started after an interval of 4-6 weeks. There were approximately 62% males and around 40% females among treated patients, whose mean age was 40.4 years.

Generated by immunoSEQ multiplex PCR, the TCRdb table keeps only in-frame clones and is missing some. The sample consists of around 30,000 clones, around three quarters of them appearing once. CDR3 length: 15 amino acids. The junction had 11 bases not matched to a gene; V was cut back by 5 bases and J by 8 bases. The V gene's germline CDR1 is LNHDA and CDR2 SQIVND (reference sequence). Time point indicated: week 35, safety follow-up. Each dose delivered 300 ug of mutant IDH1 20-mer peptide subcutaneously with imiquimod. Eight vaccine doses were administered to patients at weeks 1, 3, 5, 7, 11, 15, 19 and 23. A word on this clone: Its antigen is not known.

This sequence joins TRBV19 and TRBJ1-2, with 10 bases fitting TRBD1. The sequenced sample was PBMCs, obtained from a glioma patient whose treatment included an IDH1 peptide vaccine. This sequence was found in a man aged 40-49 years with glioma. Some clones in this sample may be carry-over from other donors' samples. CDR3 nucleotides: TGTGCCAGTAGTTTGGGACAGGGGCCTTGGAGCGGCTACACCTTC. It translates to CASSLGQGPWSGYTF.